These 30 T cell receptor beta chains were sequenced from one sample in a study of blood T cell repertoires in COVID-19. The data were produced by immunoSEQ multiplex PCR, yet TCRdb's version contains in-frame clones alone and is incomplete. The data contain tens of thousands of clones, more than 85% of them singletons. The sequenced sample was peripheral blood. Every receptor here comes from a man aged 60-69 years with acute or convalescent COVID-19.

This clone turned up a few times. V is TRBV28 and J is TRBJ2-7, with 8 bases that match TRBD1. V lost 6 bases to trimming and J lost 5 bases; unmatched junction nucleotides: 6. This CDR3 has 13 residues. Germline CDR1 reads MDHEN; CDR2 reads SYDVKM. Here the CDR3 DNA reads TGTGCCAGCAGCCGGACAGGGTGGCACGAGCAGTACTTC. This codes for CASSRTGWHEQYF.

This rearrangement joins TRBV3-1 (or the pseudogene TRBV3-2) to TRBJ1-2; possible D gene TRBD1, 5 bases. The CDR3 totals 16 residues. Trimming shortened V by 1 base and J by 0 bases, and 12 bases separated the two germline ends. Germline V gene lookup returns CDR1 LGHDT and CDR2 YNNKEL (reference sequence). The CDR3 region has the DNA TGTGCCAGCAGCCAAGGGGGGGGAGATTCTAACTATGGCTACACCTTC. Amino acids: CASSQGGGDSNYGYTF.

The chain joins TRBV7-9 to TRBJ2-5; D possibly corresponds to TRBD2 (6 bases). Germline V gives CDR1 SEHNR, CDR2 FQNEAQ (reference sequence). The length of the CDR3 is 15 residues. V was clipped by 4 bases and J by 2 bases, with 14 bases between them. CDR3 nucleotide sequence: TGTGCCAGCAGCTCTCTCGGGACTGGTCAAGAGACCCAGTACTTC. Residues: CASSSLGTGQETQYF.

J is TRBJ2-7 and V is TRBV27, with 8 bases matching TRBD1. The CDR3 is 14 residues long. The germline V gene encodes CDR1 MNHEY and CDR2 SMNVEV (reference sequence). The V gene end was trimmed by 5 bases and the J gene end by 1 base; junction bases not matched to a gene: 4. The CDR3 nucleotides are TGTGCCAGCAGTATAGACAGGGGTTCCTACGAGCAGTACTTC. Encoded protein: CASSIDRGSYEQYF.

The V gene is TRBV27, the J gene TRBJ2-1; TRBD2 might be the D (6 bases). The germline V gene encodes CDR1 MNHEY and CDR2 SMNVEV (reference sequence). V lost 2 bases to trimming and J lost 0 bases, with 14 bases between them. The CDR3 is 17 amino acids. CDR3 bases: TGTGCCAGCAGTTTAGCTGGGCTCGGGAGCTCCTACAATGAGCAGTTCTTC. Protein product: CASSLAGLGSSYNEQFF.

This clone was seen once. The genes are TRBV4-2 and TRBJ2-2, with unresolved D. CDR1 is LGHNA, CDR2 YNFKEQ, per germline. Trimming took 5 bases from V and 0 from J, leaving 13 bases between them. This CDR3 has 16 residues. The CDR3 DNA is TGTGCCAGCAGCGTTCGAGGCGCGGCGAACACCGGGGAGCTGTTTTTT. This codes for CASSVRGAANTGELFF.

The chain couples TRBV7-8 to TRBJ2-7, with TRBD2 identical over 7 bases. The V gene's germline CDR1 is SGHVS and CDR2 FQNEAQ. CDR3 length: 18 amino acids. Trimming cost V 5 bases and J 2 bases; bases outside gene matches: 18. The CDR3 bases are TGTGCCAGCAGCCTAAGGCAGCGGGACCCTCTCGGCCCCTACGAGCAGTACTTC. Translating it yields CASSLRQRDPLGPYEQYF.

This CDR3 reads CATSRETWATNYGYTF. CDR3 in DNA: TGTGCCACCAGCAGAGAAACTTGGGCCACTAACTATGGCTACACCTTC. This chain connects TRBV15 to TRBJ1-2; D is ambiguous. V was trimmed by 0 bases and J by 0 bases, leaving 11 bases between them. Germline CDR1 and CDR2: LNHNV and YYDKDF (reference sequence). The CDR3 consists of 16 residues.

This clone was counted once. The chain links TRBV20-1 to TRBJ1-1; 8 bases fit TRBD1. This CDR3 spans 14 amino acids. CDR1 DFQATT and CDR2 SNEGSKA come from the germline V gene (reference sequence). The V segment lost 3 bases and the J segment 3 bases; nucleotides outside the gene matches: 6. DNA for the CDR3: TGCAGTGCTAGTGGCAGGGGGCAGGACACTGAAGCTTTCTTT. The encoded protein is CSASGRGQDTEAFF.

The chain carries TRBV28 and TRBJ2-2; 7 bases are shared with TRBD1. Germline assignment: CDR1 MDHEN and CDR2 SYDVKM. The CDR3 totals 15 residues. The V gene end was trimmed by 6 bases and the J gene end by 2 bases; junction bases not matched to a gene: 6. This CDR3 reads CASRLTGANTGELFF. DNA of the CDR3: TGTGCCAGCAGGCTAACAGGGGCTAACACCGGGGAGCTGTTTTTT.

V usage is TRBV11-2 and J usage is TRBJ2-5, with 11 bases lining up with TRBD2. The germline CDR1 and CDR2 sequences are SGHAT and FQNNGV. The CDR3 is made up of 16 amino acids. J was trimmed by 3 bases and V by 5 bases; bases with no gene match: 8. This chain's CDR3 is CASSLRGSGREETQYF. The DNA of the CDR3 is TGTGCCAGCAGCCTCCGGGGTAGCGGGAGGGAAGAGACCCAGTACTTC. The full variable domain, its missing parts supplied by reference TRBV11-2 and TRBJ2-5, is EAGVAQSPRYKIIEKRQSVAFWCNPISGHATLYWYQQILGQGPKLLIQFQNNGVVDDSQLPKDRFSAERLKGVDSTLKIQPAKLEDSAVYLCASSLRGSGREETQYFGPGTRLLVL.

The V call is TRBV6-5, the J call TRBJ2-1; 9 nucleotides match TRBD2. Germline lookup yields CDR1 MNHEY and CDR2 SVGAGI. The CDR3 has 13 amino acids. Germline trimming cut 5 bases from V and 6 bases from J; bases unmatched to any gene: 2. The CDR3 sequence is CASSRAGGNEQFF. The DNA of the CDR3 is TGTGCCAGCAGTCGAGCGGGAGGCAATGAGCAGTTCTTC.

This clone has just a few counts. This chain connects TRBV6-2 or TRBV6-3 to TRBJ1-5; 9 positions match TRBD1. Germline V CDR1 and CDR2: MNHEY, SVGEGT. V lost 5 bases, J lost 0 bases, and 20 bases stayed unmatched. This CDR3 has 21 amino acids. The chain's CDR3 is CASSPYGQGMPLRFSNQPQHF. CDR3 nucleotides: TGTGCCAGCAGTCCCTACGGACAGGGGATGCCCTTAAGATTTAGCAATCAGCCCCAGCATTTT.

V and J are TRBV28 and TRBJ2-5; 8 bases align to TRBD1. V lost 6 bases to trimming and J lost 5 bases; unmatched junction nucleotides: 8. There are 14 residues in the CDR3. Germline CDR1 is MDHEN and CDR2 is SYDVKM. The CDR3 sequence is CASRPRQGRETQYF. The CDR3 coding sequence is TGTGCCAGCAGGCCTCGACAGGGGAGGGAGACCCAGTACTTC. Drawing the rest from reference TRBV28 and TRBJ2-5, the complete variable domain is DVKVTQSSRYLVKRTGEKVFLECVQDMDHENMFWYRQDPGLGLRLIYFSYDVKMKEKGDIPEGYSVSREKKERFSLILESASTNQTSMYLCASRPRQGRETQYFGPGTRLLVL.

This clone was detected only once. V is TRBV4-1 and J is TRBJ2-3; 9 nucleotides align to TRBD2. The germline V gene has CDR1 MGHRA and CDR2 YSYEKL. The length of the CDR3 is 22 residues. Germline trimming cut 0 bases from V and 0 bases from J; bases unmatched to any gene: 19. CDR3 protein: CASSQDRPRASGISISTDTQYF. The CDR3 DNA is TGCGCCAGCAGCCAAGATCGCCCCCGGGCTAGCGGGATTTCGATAAGCACAGATACGCAGTATTTT.

The chain recombines TRBV28 with TRBJ1-2, with TRBD1 matching 7 bases. Germline-derived CDR1 and CDR2 are MDHEN and SYDVKM. There are 14 residues in the CDR3. V lost 4 bases to trimming and J lost 3 bases; unmatched junction nucleotides: 5. The CDR3 DNA sequence: TGTGCCAGCAGTTCTCCCGACAGGGACTATGGCTACACCTTC. It codes for CASSSPDRDYGYTF.

The CDR3 loop is CASSRRGAGGQYGSQETQYF. The CDR3 DNA sequence: TGTGCCAGCAGCCGCCGTGGGGCGGGAGGGCAGTATGGATCGCAAGAGACCCAGTACTTC. This chain joins TRBV7-8 and TRBJ2-5, with 9 bases that match TRBD2. CDR3 length: 20 residues. Germline CDR1 SGHVS, CDR2 FQNEAQ. V gave up 5 bases and J gave up 2 bases; unmatched junction bases: 21.

The chain couples TRBV30 to TRBJ1-6, with 9 bases lining up with TRBD1. In germline, CDR1 is GTSNPN, CDR2 SVGIG (reference sequence). The CDR3 sequence is 16 residues long. V was pared by 2 bases and J by 7 bases, with 9 bases of the junction left unmatched. The CDR3 region is CAWSPRPTGGNSPLHF. The CDR3 DNA is TGTGCCTGGAGTCCCCGACCTACAGGGGGCAATTCACCCCTCCACTTT.

CDR3 sequence (DNA): TGTGCCAGCAGTGAAAGAATGGACTCTCTCTCCGAGCAGTACTTC. Its protein product is CASSERMDSLSEQYF. The chain uses TRBV2 and TRBJ2-7, with a possible D match to TRBD2 (5 bases). CDR3 length: 15 amino acids. The germline gives CDR1 SNHLY, CDR2 FYNNEI. The V end lost 2 bases, the J end lost 6 bases, and 17 bases lay between the germline ends. Drawing the rest from reference TRBV2 and TRBJ2-7, the complete variable domain is EPEVTQTPSHQVTQMGQEVILRCVPISNHLYFYWYRQILGQKVEFLVSFYNNEISEKSEIFDDQFSVERPDGSNFTLKIRSTKLEDSAMYFCASSERMDSLSEQYFGPGTRLTVT.

The rearrangement uses TRBV7-2 and TRBJ1-2; no reliable D call. The V gene's germline CDR1 is SGHTA and CDR2 FQGNSA. The length of the CDR3 is 14 residues. V gave up 0 bases and J gave up 8 bases, with 13 bases separating them. CDR3: CASSLAANSDGYTF. In nucleotides, the CDR3 is TGTGCCAGCAGCTTAGCGGCTAACAGTGACGGCTACACCTTC.

The CDR3 loop is CASSQDQAGGSYGYTF. CDR3 DNA: TGCGCCAGCAGCCAAGATCAGGCAGGGGGCAGCTATGGCTACACCTTC. This chain joins TRBV4-1 and TRBJ1-2, with 8 bases fitting TRBD1. The CDR3 covers 16 residues. Trimming removed 0 bases from V and 4 bases from J; junction bases left unmatched: 7. CDR1 and CDR2 (germline): MGHRA, YSYEKL.

This chain uses TRBV6-6 with TRBJ1-2; 9 bases agree with TRBD1. This CDR3 has 14 residues. The germline CDR1 and CDR2 sequences are MNHNY and SVGAGI (reference sequence). Losses at the gene ends were 6 bases for V and 4 bases for J; bases not matched to a gene: 6. CDR3 in amino acids: CASRTQGAGYGYTF. The CDR3 DNA reads as TGTGCCAGCAGAACACAGGGGGCTGGCTATGGCTACACCTTC.

The chain uses TRBV5-1 and TRBJ2-7, with D possibly TRBD2 on 6 matching bases. The CDR3 runs 16 residues. V was cut by 4 bases and J by 1 base, with 18 bases left in between. In germline, CDR1 is SGHRS, CDR2 YFSETQ. Here the CDR3 reads CASSEILAGSSYEQYF. Here the CDR3 DNA reads TGCGCCAGCAGCGAGATATTGGCGGGATCTTCCTACGAGCAGTACTTC.

The chain uses TRBV24-1 and TRBJ2-2; 11 bases match TRBD1. The CDR3 is made up of 15 amino acids. The germline V gene encodes CDR1 KGHDR and CDR2 SFDVKD. V shed 7 bases and J 0 bases; nucleotides not matched to a gene: 0. The DNA for the CDR3 is TGTGCCACCAGGGGACAGGGGGCGAACACCGGGGAGCTGTTTTTT. This codes for CATRGQGANTGELFF.

The chain links TRBV30 to TRBJ1-1; no clear D gene. Germline CDR1 and CDR2: GTSNPN and SVGIG (reference sequence). CDR3 size: 15 residues. The V and J ends lost 2 bases and 2 bases respectively, with 15 bases between them. Written as DNA, the CDR3 is TGTGCCTGGAGTCTTCGCGGGCTACATAACACTGAAGCTTTCTTT. Translation: CAWSLRGLHNTEAFF.

The chain is built from TRBV7-3 and TRBJ2-4; 7 bases map to TRBD1. The V gene end was trimmed by 4 bases and the J gene end by 0 bases; junction bases not matched to a gene: 12. The CDR3 loop spans 18 amino acids. The germline CDR1 and CDR2 sequences are SGHTA and FQGTGA. The CDR3, as DNA: TGTGCCAGCAGCTATCGACTGCCGGGACAGTTAGCCAAAAACATTCAGTACTTC. Its translation is CASSYRLPGQLAKNIQYF.

The chain links TRBV7-2 to TRBJ2-1; the match to TRBD2 covers 7 bases. Trimming at V came to 5 bases and at J to 7 bases, leaving 11 bases not matched to a gene. This CDR3 spans 15 amino acids. The germline gives CDR1 SGHTA, CDR2 FQGNSA. The CDR3 is CASSPLGGSFNEQFF. In DNA, the CDR3 is TGTGCCAGCAGCCCCCTCGGCGGGAGCTTTAATGAGCAGTTCTTC.

The rearrangement joins TRBV11-3 to TRBJ1-2, with 9 bases lining up with TRBD1. The germline V gene has CDR1 SGHNT and CDR2 YENEEA. J gave up 5 bases and V 5 bases, and 12 bases lay outside the gene matches. This CDR3 contains 16 residues. The CDR3 DNA is TGTGCCAGCAGCCAACGTCCCGGGACAGGGTTTTATGGCTACACCTTC. Amino acid sequence: CASSQRPGTGFYGYTF.

V is TRBV13 and J is TRBJ2-3, with D possibly matching TRBD2 (7 bases). V gave up 7 bases and J gave up 4 bases, with 21 bases separating them. CDR3 size: 16 residues. Germline lookup yields CDR1 PRHDT and CDR2 FYEKMQ (reference sequence). The CDR3 DNA sequence: TGTGCCAGCACGGGTTGGGGGGGGCCTCAGGCAGATACGCAGTATTTT. It is translated as CASTGWGGPQADTQYF.

The chain recombines TRBV5-1 with TRBJ1-5, with TRBD1 as a possible D gene (6 bases). The CDR3 spans 14 residues. Trimming removed 4 bases at V and 4 bases at J, with 12 bases between. In germline, CDR1 is SGHRS, CDR2 YFSETQ. CDR3 protein: CASSLPGQNQPQHF. The CDR3 DNA is TGCGCCAGCAGCCTGCCTGGACAGAATCAGCCCCAGCATTTT.